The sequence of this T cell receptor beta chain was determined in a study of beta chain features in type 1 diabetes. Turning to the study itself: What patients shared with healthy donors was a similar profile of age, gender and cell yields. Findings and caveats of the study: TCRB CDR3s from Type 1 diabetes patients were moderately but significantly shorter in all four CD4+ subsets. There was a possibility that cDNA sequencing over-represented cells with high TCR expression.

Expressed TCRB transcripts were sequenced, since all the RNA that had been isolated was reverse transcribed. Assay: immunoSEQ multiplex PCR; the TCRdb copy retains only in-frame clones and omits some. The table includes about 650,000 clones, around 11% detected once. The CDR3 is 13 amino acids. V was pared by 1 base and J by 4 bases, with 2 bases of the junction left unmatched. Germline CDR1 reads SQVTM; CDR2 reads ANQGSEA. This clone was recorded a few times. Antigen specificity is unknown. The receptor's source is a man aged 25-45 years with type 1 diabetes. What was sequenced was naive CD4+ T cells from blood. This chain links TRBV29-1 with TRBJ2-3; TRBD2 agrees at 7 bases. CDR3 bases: TGCAGCGTTGAAGGGGGACTACCAGATACGCAGTATTTT. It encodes CSVEGGLPDTQYF.